What follows describes a single TCR beta chain. The sample is drawn from a study of blood T cell repertoires in COVID-19. Study in general: Collection of acute and convalescent COVID-19 samples took place in the United States, Italy and Spain.

As handled by the study authors: Nucleated cell number was recorded as an estimate derived from reference gene primer amplification. Assay: immunoSEQ multiplex PCR; the TCRdb copy retains only in-frame clones and omits some. D and trimming come from the DNA, and the V and J calls and clone size come from that table. Among over 200,000 clones listed, approximately 82% were seen once. Trimming cost V 7 bases and J 5 bases; bases outside gene matches: 6. The CDR3 is 13 residues long. The source is a man of 80 years or more with acute or convalescent COVID-19. Sequenced: peripheral blood. The genes are TRBV12-3 or TRBV12-4 and TRBJ2-5; 8 nucleotides line up with TRBD2. CDR3 residues: CASTRTSRETQYF. Here the CDR3 DNA reads TGTGCCAGCACCAGGACTAGCCGGGAGACCCAGTACTTC.